This T cell receptor beta chain was documented in a study of metastatic and nonmetastatic thyroid tumors. The table lists this clone with many counts. Until they underwent thyroid surgery, no patient had received any treatment. TCRdb re-clonotyped the PCR reads through MiXCR. The sample carries about 40,000 clones, less than 20% recorded once. This clonotype originated in a female donor with papillary thyroid cancer or a benign thyroid nodule (not recorded which). Some clones in this sample may be carry-over from other donors' samples. Sequenced: tumor tissue.

The CDR3 protein is CASSQGGTNEKLFF. The CDR3 DNA is TGTGCCAGCAGCCAGGGGGGCACTAATGAAAAACTGTTTTTT. The chain carries TRBV4-2 and TRBJ1-4; tentative D call: TRBD1 (6 bases). Trimming pared 3 bases from V and 2 bases from J, leaving 7 bases between. The length of the CDR3 is 14 residues. CDR1 and CDR2 (germline): LGHNA, YNFKEQ.